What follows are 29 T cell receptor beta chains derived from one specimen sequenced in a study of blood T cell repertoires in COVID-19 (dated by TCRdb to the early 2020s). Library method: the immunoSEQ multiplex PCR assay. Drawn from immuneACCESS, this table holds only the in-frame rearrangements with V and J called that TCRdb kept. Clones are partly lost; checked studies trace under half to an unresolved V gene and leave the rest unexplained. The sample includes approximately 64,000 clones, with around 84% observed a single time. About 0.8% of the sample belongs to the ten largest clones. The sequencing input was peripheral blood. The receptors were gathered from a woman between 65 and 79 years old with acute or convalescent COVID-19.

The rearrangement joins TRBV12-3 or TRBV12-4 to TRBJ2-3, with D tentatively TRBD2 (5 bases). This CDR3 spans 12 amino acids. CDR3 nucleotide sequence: TGTGCAGCCAGGAGGAGCACAGATACGCAGTATTTT. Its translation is CAARRSTDTQYF.

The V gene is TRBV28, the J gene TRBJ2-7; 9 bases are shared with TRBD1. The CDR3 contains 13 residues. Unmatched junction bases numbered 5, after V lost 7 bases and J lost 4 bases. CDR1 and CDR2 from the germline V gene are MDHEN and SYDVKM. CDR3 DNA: TGTGCCAGCATTAATGGACAGGGGTACGAGCAGTACTTC. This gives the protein CASINGQGYEQYF. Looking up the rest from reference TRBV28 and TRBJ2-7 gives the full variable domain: DVKVTQSSRYLVKRTGEKVFLECVQDMDHENMFWYRQDPGLGLRLIYFSYDVKMKEKGDIPEGYSVSREKKERFSLILESASTNQTSMYLCASINGQGYEQYFGPGTRLTVT.

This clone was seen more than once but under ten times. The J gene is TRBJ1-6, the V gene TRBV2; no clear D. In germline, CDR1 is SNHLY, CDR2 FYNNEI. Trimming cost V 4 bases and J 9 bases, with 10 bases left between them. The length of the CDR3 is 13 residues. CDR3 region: CASSVLEASPLHF. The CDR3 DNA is TGTGCCAGCAGTGTGTTGGAGGCTTCACCCCTCCACTTT.

The CDR3 is CSASYPGLAFDTQYF. CDR3 DNA: TGCAGTGCTAGTTACCCGGGACTAGCATTTGATACGCAGTATTTT. The rearrangement uses TRBV20-1 and TRBJ2-3; 9 bases match TRBD2. Germline CDR1 reads DFQATT; CDR2 reads SNEGSKA (reference sequence). The CDR3 extends over 15 amino acids. The V segment lost 3 bases and the J segment 6 bases; nucleotides outside the gene matches: 10.

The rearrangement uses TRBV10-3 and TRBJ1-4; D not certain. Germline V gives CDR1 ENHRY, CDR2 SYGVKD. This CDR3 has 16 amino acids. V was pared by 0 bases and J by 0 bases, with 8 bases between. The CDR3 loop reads CAISESRDATNEKLFF. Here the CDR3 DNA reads TGTGCCATCAGTGAGTCGAGGGATGCAACTAATGAAAAACTGTTTTTT.

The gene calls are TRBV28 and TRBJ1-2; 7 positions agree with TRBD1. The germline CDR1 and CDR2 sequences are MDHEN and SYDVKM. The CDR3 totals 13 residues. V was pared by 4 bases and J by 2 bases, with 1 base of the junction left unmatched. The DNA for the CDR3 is TGTGCCAGCAGTTCGGGACAGAACTATGGCTACACCTTC. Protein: CASSSGQNYGYTF.

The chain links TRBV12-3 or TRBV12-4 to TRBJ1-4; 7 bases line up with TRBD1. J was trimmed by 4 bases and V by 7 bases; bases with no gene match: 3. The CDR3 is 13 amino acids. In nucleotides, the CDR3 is TGTGCCAGCACTCAGGGGGGTAATGAAAAACTGTTTTTT. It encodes CASTQGGNEKLFF.

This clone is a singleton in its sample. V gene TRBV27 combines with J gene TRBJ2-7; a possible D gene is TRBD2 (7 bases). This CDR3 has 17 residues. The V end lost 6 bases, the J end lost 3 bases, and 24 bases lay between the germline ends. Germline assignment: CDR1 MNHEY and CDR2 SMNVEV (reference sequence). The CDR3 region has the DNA TGTGCCAGCAGCAACTCATGGGGGGGCCCCCTGTTCTACGAGCAGTACTTC. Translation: CASSNSWGGPLFYEQYF.

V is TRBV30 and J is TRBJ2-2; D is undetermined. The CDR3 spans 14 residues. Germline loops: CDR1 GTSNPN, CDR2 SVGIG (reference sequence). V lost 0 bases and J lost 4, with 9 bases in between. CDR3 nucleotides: TGTGCCTGGAGTGTATTCAGACTCACCGGGGAGCTGTTTTTT. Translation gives CAWSVFRLTGELFF.

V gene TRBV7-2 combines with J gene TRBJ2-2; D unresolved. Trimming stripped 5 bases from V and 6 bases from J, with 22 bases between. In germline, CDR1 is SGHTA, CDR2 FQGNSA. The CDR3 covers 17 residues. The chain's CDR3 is CASSASRGQASAGELFF. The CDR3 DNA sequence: TGTGCCAGCAGCGCCTCGCGTGGGCAGGCGTCCGCCGGGGAGCTGTTTTTT.

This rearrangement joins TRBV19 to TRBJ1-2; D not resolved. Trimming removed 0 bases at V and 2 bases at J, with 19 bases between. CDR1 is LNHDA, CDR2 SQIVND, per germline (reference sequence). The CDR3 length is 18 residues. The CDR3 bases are TGTGCCAGTAGTATAGATCGAATGAGGGCAACTTCCAACTATGGCTACACCTTC. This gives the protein CASSIDRMRATSNYGYTF.

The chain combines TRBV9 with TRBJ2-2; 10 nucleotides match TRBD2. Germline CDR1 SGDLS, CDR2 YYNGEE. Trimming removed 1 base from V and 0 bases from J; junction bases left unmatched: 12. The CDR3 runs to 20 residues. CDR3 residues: CASSVLSLAGANSNTGELFF. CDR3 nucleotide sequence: TGTGCCAGCAGCGTATTGAGTCTAGCGGGGGCCAACTCGAACACCGGGGAGCTGTTTTTT.

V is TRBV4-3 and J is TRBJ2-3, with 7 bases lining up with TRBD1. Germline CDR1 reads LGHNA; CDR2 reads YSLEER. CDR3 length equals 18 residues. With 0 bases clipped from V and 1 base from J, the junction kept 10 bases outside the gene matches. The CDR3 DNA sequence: TGCGCCAGCAGCCAAGATAGGGGGCTGTTGAAAGGCACAGATACGCAGTATTTT. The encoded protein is CASSQDRGLLKGTDTQYF.

Written as DNA, the CDR3 is TGTGCCAGCAGCTTCGGACAGGGCGGTACACCCCTCCACTTT. Protein sequence: CASSFGQGGTPLHF. V is TRBV11-2 and J is TRBJ1-6; TRBD1 agrees at 8 bases. The CDR3 totals 14 residues. V shed 3 bases, J shed 11 bases, and the junction held 6 bases outside the gene matches. The germline gives CDR1 SGHAT, CDR2 FQNNGV.

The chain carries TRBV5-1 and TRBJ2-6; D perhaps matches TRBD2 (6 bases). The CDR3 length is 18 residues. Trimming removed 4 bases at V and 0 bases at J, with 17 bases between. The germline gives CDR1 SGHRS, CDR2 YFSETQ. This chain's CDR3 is CASSPFVGGGSGANVLTF. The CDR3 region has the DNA TGCGCCAGCAGCCCCTTTGTCGGGGGAGGCTCTGGGGCCAACGTCCTGACTTTC.

Here the CDR3 reads CSASSRAFTEAFF. CDR3 DNA sequence: TGCAGTGCTAGTTCCAGGGCCTTCACTGAAGCTTTCTTT. The chain has TRBV20-1 and TRBJ1-1; maybe TRBD1 (5 bases). The CDR3 runs to 13 residues. Looked up from germline, CDR1 is DFQATT and CDR2 is SNEGSKA (reference sequence). The V end lost 3 bases, the J end lost 4 bases, and 12 bases lay between the germline ends.

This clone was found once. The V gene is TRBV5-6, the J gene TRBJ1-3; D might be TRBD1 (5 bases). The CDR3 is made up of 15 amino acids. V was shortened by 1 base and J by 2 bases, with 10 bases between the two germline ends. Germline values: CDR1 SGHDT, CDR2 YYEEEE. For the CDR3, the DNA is TGTGCCAGCAGCTTGTCCAGGGCAGCTGGAAACACCATATATTTT. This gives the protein CASSLSRAAGNTIYF. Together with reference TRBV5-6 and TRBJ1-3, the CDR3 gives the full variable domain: DAGVTQSPTHLIKTRGQQVTLRCSPKSGHDTVSWYQQALGQGPQFIFQYYEEEERQRGNFPDRFSGHQFPNYSSELNVNALLLGDSALYLCASSLSRAAGNTIYFGEGSWLTVV.

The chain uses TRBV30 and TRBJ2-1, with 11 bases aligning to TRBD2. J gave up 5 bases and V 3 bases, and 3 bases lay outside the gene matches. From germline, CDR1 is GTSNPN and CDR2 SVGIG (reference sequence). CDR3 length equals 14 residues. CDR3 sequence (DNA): TGTGCCTGGAGAACGGGACTAGCGGACAATGAGCAGTTCTTC. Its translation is CAWRTGLADNEQFF. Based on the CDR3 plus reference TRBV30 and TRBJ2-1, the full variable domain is SQTIHQWPATLVQPVGSPLSLECTVEGTSNPNLYWYRQAAGRGLQLLFYSVGIGQISSEVPQNLSASRPQDRQFILSSKKLLLSDSGFYLCAWRTGLADNEQFFGPGTRLTVL.

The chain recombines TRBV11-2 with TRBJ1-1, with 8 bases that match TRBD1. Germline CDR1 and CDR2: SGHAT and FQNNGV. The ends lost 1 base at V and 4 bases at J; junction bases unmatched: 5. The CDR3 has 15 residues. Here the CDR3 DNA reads TGTGCCAGCAGCTTAGGTTTGGGACAGGCCACTGAAGCTTTCTTT. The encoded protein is CASSLGLGQATEAFF.

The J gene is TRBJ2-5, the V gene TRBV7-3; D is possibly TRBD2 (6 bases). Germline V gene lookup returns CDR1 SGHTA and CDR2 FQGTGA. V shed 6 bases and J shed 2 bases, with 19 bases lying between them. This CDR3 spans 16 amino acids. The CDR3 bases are TGTGCCAGCAGTCGGTCCCAGGGACTGAGGCAAGAGACCCAGTACTTC. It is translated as CASSRSQGLRQETQYF.

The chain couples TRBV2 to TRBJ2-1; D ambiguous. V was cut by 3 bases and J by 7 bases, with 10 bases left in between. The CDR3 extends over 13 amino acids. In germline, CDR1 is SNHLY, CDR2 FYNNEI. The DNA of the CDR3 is TGTGCCAGCAGTGATGAGTACTTAAATGAGCAGTTCTTC. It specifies CASSDEYLNEQFF. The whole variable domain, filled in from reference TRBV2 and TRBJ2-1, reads EPEVTQTPSHQVTQMGQEVILRCVPISNHLYFYWYRQILGQKVEFLVSFYNNEISEKSEIFDDQFSVERPDGSNFTLKIRSTKLEDSAMYFCASSDEYLNEQFFGPGTRLTVL.

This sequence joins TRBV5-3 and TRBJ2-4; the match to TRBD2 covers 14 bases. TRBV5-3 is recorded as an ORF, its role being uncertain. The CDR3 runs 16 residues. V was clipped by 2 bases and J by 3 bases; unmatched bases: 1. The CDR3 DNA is TGTGCCAGAAGCTTAGGGACTAGCGGGAGCAAAAACATTCAGTACTTC. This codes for CARSLGTSGSKNIQYF.

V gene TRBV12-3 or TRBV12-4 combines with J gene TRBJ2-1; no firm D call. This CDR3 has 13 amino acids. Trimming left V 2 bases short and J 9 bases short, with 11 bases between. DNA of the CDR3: TGTGCCAGCAGTTTATCCGCAGGTTTTGAGCAGTTCTTC. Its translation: CASSLSAGFEQFF.

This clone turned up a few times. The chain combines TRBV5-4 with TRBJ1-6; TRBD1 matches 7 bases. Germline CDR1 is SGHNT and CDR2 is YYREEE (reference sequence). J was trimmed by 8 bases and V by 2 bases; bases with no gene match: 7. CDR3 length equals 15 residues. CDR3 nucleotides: TGTGCCAGCAGCTTCCGAGACAGGGAGGATTCACCCCTCCACTTT. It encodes CASSFRDREDSPLHF.

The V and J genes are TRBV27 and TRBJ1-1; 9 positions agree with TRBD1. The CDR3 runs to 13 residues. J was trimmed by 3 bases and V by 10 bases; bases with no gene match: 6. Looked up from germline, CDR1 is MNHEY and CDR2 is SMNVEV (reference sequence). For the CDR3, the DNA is TGTGCCACCCGGGACAGGGTGGACACTGAAGCTTTCTTT. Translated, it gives CATRDRVDTEAFF.

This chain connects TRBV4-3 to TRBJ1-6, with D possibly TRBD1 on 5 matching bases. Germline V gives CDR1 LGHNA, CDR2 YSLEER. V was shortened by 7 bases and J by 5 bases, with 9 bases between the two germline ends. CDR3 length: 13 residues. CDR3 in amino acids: CASTQVHNSPLHF. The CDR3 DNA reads TGCGCCAGCACACAGGTGCATAATTCACCCCTCCACTTT.

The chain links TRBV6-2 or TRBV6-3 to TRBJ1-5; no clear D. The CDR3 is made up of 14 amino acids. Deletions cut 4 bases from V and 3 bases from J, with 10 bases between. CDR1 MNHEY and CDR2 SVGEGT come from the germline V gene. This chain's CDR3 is CASSWPDFNQPQHF. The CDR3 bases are TGTGCCAGCAGTTGGCCGGACTTCAATCAGCCCCAGCATTTT.

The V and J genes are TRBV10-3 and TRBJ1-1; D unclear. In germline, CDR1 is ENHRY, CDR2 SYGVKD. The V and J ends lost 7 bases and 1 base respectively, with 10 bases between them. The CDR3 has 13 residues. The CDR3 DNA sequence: TGTGCCATCACGCCTCAGGCGAACACTGAAGCTTTCTTT. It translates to CAITPQANTEAFF.

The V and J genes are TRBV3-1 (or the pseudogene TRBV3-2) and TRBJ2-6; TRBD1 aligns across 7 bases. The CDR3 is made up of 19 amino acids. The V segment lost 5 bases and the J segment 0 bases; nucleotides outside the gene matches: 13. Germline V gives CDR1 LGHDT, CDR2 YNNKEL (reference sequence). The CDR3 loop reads CASSDQTGAIFSGANVLTF. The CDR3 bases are TGTGCCAGCAGCGACCAAACAGGGGCCATCTTCTCTGGGGCCAACGTCCTGACTTTC.